This T cell receptor beta chain originates from a study of human T cells and chemical hapten exposure. Across the study: The upper back received 0.01% DPC by patch testing, with results read at 6 days. Study results and limitations: The count of PT1 expanded TCRs correlated positively with patch test score.

TCRdb itself ran the RACE reads through MiXCR, one entry per CDR3 protein. The top ten hold about 2.1% of the sample, which has under 300,000 distinct CDR3 sequences, roughly 8.9% seen once. This clonotype was seen only a few times. The antigen is not known. V lost 3 bases and J lost 3; bases outside the gene matches: 4. This CDR3 has 15 residues. The time point denotes: pre-sensitization, week 0. The sample's treatment: therapeutic diphenylcyclopropenone sensitization with weekly scalp DPC. Extraction yielded total RNA from whole blood (unfractionated). This clonotype was sampled from a woman aged 40 to 49 with alopecia areata. Some clones in this sample may be carry-over from other donors' samples. This chain connects TRBV12-3 or TRBV12-4 to TRBJ1-4; TRBD1 agrees at 7 bases. The specimen was whole blood, collected in connection with sensitization to the hapten diphenylcyclopropenone (DPC). The CDR3 sequence is CASSFKGAANEKLFF. DNA of the CDR3: TGTGCCAGCAGTTTTAAGGGGGCAGCTAATGAAAAACTGTTTTTT.